This T cell receptor (beta chain) originates from a study of cytomegalovirus exposure and HLA in healthy donors. Trimming stripped 0 bases from V and 5 bases from J, with 4 bases between. The CDR3 runs 12 residues. Germline lookup yields CDR1 SGHRS and CDR2 YFSETQ. 60 Vbeta and 13 Jbeta primers were used in PCR. The data were produced by immunoSEQ multiplex PCR, yet TCRdb's version contains in-frame clones alone and is incomplete. The data contain 150,000 to 160,000 clones, approximately 80% of them seen just once; the ten biggest clones take up roughly 5.5%. The table lists this clone with a few counts. This CDR3 is also generated by other DNA sequences in the sample.

Source material: PBMCs. This TCR derives from a woman aged 40-49 years in good health and CMV-seropositive. V gene TRBV5-1 combines with J gene TRBJ2-3, with unresolved D. The DNA of the CDR3 is TGCGCCAGCAGCTTGGACTTAGATACGCAGTATTTT. It encodes CASSLDLDTQYF.